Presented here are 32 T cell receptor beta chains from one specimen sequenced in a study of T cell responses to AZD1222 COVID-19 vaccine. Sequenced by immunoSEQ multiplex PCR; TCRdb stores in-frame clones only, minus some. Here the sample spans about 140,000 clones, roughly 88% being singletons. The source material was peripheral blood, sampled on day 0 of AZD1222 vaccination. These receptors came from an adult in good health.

The CDR3: CASSLTGAKNIQYF. In nucleotides, the CDR3 is TGTGCCAGCAGTCTCACAGGGGCCAAAAACATTCAGTACTTC. The chain uses TRBV7-9 and TRBJ2-4, with D maybe TRBD1 (6 bases). Looked up from germline, CDR1 is SEHNR and CDR2 is FQNEAQ (reference sequence). The V end was cut by 6 bases, the J end by 1 base, with 10 bases between. This CDR3 is built from 14 residues.

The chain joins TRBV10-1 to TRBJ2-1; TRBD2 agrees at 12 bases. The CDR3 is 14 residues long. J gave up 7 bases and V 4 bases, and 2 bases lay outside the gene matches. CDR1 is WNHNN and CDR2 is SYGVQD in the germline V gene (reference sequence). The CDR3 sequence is CASSGLAGANEQFF. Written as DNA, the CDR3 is TGCGCCAGCAGTGGACTAGCGGGAGCAAATGAGCAGTTCTTC.

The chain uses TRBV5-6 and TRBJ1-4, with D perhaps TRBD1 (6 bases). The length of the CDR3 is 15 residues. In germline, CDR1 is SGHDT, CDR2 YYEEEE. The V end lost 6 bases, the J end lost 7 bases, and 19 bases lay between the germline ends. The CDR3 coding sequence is TGTGCCAGCACCCCATTGGGGGGCGCGGCTGAAAAACTGTTTTTT. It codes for CASTPLGGAAEKLFF.

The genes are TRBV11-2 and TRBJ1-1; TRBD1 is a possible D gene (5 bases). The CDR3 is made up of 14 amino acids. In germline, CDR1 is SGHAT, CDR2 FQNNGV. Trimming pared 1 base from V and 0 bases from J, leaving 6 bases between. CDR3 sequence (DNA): TGTGCCAGCAGCTTAGTGGGGGTGAACACTGAAGCTTTCTTT. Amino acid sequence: CASSLVGVNTEAFF.

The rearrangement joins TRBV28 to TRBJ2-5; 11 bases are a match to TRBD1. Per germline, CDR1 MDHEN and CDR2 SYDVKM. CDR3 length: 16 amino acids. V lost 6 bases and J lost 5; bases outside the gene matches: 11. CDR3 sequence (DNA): TGTGCCAGCAGCTTCAACCGGGACAGGGGGACGGAGACCCAGTACTTC. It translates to CASSFNRDRGTETQYF.

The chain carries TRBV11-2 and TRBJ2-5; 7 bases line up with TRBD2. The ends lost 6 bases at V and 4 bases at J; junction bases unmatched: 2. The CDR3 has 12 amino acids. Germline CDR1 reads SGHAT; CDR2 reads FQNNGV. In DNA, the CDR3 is TGTGCCAGCAGGAGGGAGGGAGAGACCCAGTACTTC. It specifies CASRREGETQYF.

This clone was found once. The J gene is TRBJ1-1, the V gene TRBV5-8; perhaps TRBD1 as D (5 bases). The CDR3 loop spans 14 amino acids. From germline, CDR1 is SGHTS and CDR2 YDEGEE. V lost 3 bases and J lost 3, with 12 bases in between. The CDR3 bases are TGTGCCAGCAGCTCGGGACGGCAGCACACTGAAGCTTTCTTT. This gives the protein CASSSGRQHTEAFF.

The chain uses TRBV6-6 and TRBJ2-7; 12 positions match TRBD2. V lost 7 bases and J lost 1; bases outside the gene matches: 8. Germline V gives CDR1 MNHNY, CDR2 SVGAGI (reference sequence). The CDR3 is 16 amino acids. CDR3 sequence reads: CASTKTSGSISYEQYF. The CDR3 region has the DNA TGTGCCAGCACAAAGACTAGCGGGAGTATATCCTACGAGCAGTACTTC.

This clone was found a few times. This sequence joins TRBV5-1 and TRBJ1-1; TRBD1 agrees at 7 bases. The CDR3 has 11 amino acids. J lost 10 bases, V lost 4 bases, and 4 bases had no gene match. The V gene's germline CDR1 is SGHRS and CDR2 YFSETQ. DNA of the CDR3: TGCGCCAGCAGCAAGACAGGGTTAGCTTTCTTT. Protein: CASSKTGLAFF. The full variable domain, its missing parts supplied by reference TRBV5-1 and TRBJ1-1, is KAGVTQTPRYLIKTRGQQVTLSCSPISGHRSVSWYQQTPGQGLQFLFEYFSETQRNKGNFPGRFSGRQFSNSRSEMNVSTLELGDSALYLCASSKTGLAFFGQGTRLTVV.

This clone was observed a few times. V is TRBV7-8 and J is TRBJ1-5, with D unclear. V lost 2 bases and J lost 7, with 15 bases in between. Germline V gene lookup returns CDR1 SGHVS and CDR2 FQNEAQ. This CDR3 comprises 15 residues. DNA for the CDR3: TGTGCCAGCAGCTTAATCCCTAAAATAGTCCAGCCCCAGCATTTT. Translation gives CASSLIPKIVQPQHF.

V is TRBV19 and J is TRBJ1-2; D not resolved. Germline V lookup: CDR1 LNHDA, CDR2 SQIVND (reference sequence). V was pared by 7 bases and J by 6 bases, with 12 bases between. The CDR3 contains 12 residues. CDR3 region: CASTVYGDGYTF. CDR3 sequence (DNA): TGTGCCAGTACGGTATATGGGGATGGCTACACCTTC.

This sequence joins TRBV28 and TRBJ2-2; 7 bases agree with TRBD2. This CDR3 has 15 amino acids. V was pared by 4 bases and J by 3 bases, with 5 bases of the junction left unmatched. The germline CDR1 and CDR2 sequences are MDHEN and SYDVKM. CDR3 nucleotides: TGTGCCAGCAGTTCAAGACTAGCAGACACCGGGGAGCTGTTTTTT. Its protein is CASSSRLADTGELFF.

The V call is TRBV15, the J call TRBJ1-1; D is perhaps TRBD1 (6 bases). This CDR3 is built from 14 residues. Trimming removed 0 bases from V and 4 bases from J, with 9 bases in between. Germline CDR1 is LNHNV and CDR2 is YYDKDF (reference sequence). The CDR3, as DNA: TGTGCCACCAGCAGAGATCTAGGGGGCACTGAAGCTTTCTTT. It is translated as CATSRDLGGTEAFF. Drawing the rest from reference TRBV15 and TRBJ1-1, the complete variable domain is DAMVIQNPRYQVTQFGKPVTLSCSQTLNHNVMYWYQQKSSQAPKLLFHYYDKDFNNEADTPDNFQSRRPNTSFCFLDIRSPGLGDTAMYLCATSRDLGGTEAFFGQGTRLTVV.

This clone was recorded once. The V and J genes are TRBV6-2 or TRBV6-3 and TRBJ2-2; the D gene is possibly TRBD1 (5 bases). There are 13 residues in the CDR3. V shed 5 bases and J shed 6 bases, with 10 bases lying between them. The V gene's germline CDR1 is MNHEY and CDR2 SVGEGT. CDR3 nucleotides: TGTGCCAGCAGTGGGGCCGCTCCCGGGGAGCTGTTTTTT. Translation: CASSGAAPGELFF.

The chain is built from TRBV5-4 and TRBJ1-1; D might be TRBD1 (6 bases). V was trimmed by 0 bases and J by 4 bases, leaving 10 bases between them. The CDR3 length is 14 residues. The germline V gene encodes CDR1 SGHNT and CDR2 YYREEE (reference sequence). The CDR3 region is CASSLVGGGTEAFF. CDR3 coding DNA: TGTGCCAGCAGCTTGGTGGGAGGGGGCACTGAAGCTTTCTTT.

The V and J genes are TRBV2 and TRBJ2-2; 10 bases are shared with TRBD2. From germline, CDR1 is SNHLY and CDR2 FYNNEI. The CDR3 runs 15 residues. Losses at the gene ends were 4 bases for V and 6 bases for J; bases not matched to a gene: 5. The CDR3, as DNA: TGTGCCAGCAGTGGAGCGGGAGGGCCTTCCGGGGAGCTGTTTTTT. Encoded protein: CASSGAGGPSGELFF.

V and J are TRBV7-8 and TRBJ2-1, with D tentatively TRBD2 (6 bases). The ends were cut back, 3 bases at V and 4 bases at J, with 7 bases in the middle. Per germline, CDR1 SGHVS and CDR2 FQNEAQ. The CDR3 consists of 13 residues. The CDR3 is CASSFRGYNEQFF. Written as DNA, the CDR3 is TGTGCCAGCAGCTTCCGGGGGTACAATGAGCAGTTCTTC. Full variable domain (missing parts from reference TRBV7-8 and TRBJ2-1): GAGVSQSPRYKVAKRGQDVALRCDPISGHVSLFWYQQALGQGPEFLTYFQNEAQLDKSGLPSDRFFAERPEGSVSTLKIQRTQQEDSAVYLCASSFRGYNEQFFGPGTRLTVL.

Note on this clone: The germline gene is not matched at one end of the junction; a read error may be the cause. CDR3 DNA sequence: TGCGCCAGCAGCTTGGGGTATGGCCCTTACTCTGGAAACTTC. Translated: CASSLGYGPYSGNF. This chain connects TRBV5-1 to TRBJ2-7; D not resolved. There are 14 residues in the CDR3. From germline, CDR1 is SGHRS and CDR2 YFSETQ.

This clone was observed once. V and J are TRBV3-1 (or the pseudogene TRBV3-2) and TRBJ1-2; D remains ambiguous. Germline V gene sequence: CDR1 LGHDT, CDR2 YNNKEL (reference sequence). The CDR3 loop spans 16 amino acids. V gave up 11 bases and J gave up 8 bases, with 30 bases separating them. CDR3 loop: CACRSWRRGGGYGYTF. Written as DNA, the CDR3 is TGTGCCTGCCGGTCCTGGCGCCGAGGAGGCGGATACGGCTACACCTTC.

CDR3 nucleotide sequence: TGTGCCAGCAGCCCATCCGCGGGCTATGAAGCTTTCTTT. Protein sequence: CASSPSAGYEAFF. The rearrangement links TRBV7-9 to TRBJ1-1; D not certain. The CDR3 consists of 13 residues. The germline gives CDR1 SEHNR, CDR2 FQNEAQ (reference sequence). V was shortened by 5 bases and J by 7 bases, with 14 bases between the two germline ends.

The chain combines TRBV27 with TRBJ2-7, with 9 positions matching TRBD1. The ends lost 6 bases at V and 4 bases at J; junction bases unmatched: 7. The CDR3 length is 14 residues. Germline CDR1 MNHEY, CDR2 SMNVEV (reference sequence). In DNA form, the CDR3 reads TGTGCCAGCAGGGGGGGGACAGGGCCGTACGAGCAGTACTTC. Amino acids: CASRGGTGPYEQYF.

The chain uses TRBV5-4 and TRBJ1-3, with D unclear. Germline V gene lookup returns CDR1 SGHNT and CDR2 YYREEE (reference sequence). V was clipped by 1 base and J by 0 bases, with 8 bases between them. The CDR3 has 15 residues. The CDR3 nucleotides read TGTGCCAGCAGCTTGAGCGGCAGCTCTGGAAACACCATATATTTT. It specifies CASSLSGSSGNTIYF.

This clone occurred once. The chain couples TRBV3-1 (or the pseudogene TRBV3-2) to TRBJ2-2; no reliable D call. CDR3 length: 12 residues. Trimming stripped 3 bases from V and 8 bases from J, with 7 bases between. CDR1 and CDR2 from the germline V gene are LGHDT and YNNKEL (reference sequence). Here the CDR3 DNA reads TGTGCCAGCAGCCAGGCCGGTGGGGAGCTGTTTTTT. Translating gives CASSQAGGELFF.

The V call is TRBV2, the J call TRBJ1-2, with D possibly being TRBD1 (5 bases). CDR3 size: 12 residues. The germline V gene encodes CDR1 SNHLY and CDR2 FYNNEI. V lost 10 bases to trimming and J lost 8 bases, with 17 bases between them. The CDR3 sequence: CAISGRGPGYTF. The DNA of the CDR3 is TGTGCCATTTCGGGGCGGGGTCCCGGCTACACCTTC.

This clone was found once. The CDR3: CASSLVPGRETQYF. The CDR3 DNA reads as TGCGCCAGCAGCTTGGTTCCCGGGCGAGAGACCCAGTACTTC. The V and J genes are TRBV5-1 and TRBJ2-5, with D unclear. Germline V CDR1 and CDR2: SGHRS, YFSETQ. This CDR3 comprises 14 residues. The V gene lost 0 bases and the J gene lost 4 bases, with 10 bases spanning the gap. The complete variable domain, with remaining parts taken from reference TRBV5-1 and TRBJ2-5, reads KAGVTQTPRYLIKTRGQQVTLSCSPISGHRSVSWYQQTPGQGLQFLFEYFSETQRNKGNFPGRFSGRQFSNSRSEMNVSTLELGDSALYLCASSLVPGRETQYFGPGTRLLVL.

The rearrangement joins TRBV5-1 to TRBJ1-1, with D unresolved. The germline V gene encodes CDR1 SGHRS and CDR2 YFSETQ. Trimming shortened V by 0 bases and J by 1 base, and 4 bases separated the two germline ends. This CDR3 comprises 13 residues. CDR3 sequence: CASSLDQNTEAFF. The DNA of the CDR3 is TGCGCCAGCAGCTTGGACCAGAACACTGAAGCTTTCTTT.

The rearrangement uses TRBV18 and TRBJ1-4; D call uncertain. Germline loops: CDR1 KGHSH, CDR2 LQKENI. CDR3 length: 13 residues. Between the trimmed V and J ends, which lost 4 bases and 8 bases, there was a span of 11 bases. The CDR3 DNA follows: TGTGCCAGCTCACTTACCACGGGCGAAAAACTGTTTTTT. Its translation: CASSLTTGEKLFF.

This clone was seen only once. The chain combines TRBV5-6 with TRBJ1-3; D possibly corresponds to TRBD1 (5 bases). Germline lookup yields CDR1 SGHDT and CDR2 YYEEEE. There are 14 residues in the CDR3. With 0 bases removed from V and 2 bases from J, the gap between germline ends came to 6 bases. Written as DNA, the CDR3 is TGTGCCAGCAGCTTGGTGGGGCCTGGAAACACCATATATTTT. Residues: CASSLVGPGNTIYF.

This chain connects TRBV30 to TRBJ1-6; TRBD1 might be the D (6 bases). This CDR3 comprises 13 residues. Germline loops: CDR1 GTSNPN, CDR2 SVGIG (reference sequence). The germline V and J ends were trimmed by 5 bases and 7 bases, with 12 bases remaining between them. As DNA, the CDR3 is TGTGCCTGGGAAAGACAGGAAAATTCACCCCTCCACTTT. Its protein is CAWERQENSPLHF.

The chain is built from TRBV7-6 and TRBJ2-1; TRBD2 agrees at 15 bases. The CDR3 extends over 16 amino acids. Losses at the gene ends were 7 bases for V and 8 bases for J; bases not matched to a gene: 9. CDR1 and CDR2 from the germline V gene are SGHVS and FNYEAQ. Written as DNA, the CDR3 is TGTGCCAGCACCCGGACTAGCGGGAGGGTGGTGTATGAGCAGTTCTTC. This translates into CASTRTSGRVVYEQFF.

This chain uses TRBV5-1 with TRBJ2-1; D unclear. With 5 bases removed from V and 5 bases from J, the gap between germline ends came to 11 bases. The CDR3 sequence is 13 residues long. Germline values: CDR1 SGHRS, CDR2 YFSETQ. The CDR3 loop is CASRRTLNNEQFF. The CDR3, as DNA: TGCGCCAGCAGGCGCACCCTCAACAATGAGCAGTTCTTC.

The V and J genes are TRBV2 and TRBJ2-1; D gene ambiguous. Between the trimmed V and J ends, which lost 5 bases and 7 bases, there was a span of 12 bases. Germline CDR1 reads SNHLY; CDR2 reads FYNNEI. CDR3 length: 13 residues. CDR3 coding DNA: TGTGCCAGCAGTCCTCTCTCCGGGAATGAGCAGTTCTTC. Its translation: CASSPLSGNEQFF. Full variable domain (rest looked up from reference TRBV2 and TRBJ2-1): EPEVTQTPSHQVTQMGQEVILRCVPISNHLYFYWYRQILGQKVEFLVSFYNNEISEKSEIFDDQFSVERPDGSNFTLKIRSTKLEDSAMYFCASSPLSGNEQFFGPGTRLTVL.